Below, 7 T cell receptor beta chains from the same sample are listed, as sequenced in a study of T cell responses to AZD1222 COVID-19 vaccine. Clones were sequenced by immunoSEQ multiplex PCR, and TCRdb holds only the in-frame ones, with some missing. The sample gives some 190,000 clones, approximately 90% of which show up once; about 1.8% is in the top ten. The material sequenced was peripheral blood, taken 28 days after the second AZD1222 dose. The receptors were gathered from an adult who received the AZD1222 COVID-19 vaccine.

The V gene is TRBV12-3 or TRBV12-4, the J gene TRBJ2-7; D is possibly TRBD2 (6 bases). The CDR3 is made up of 12 amino acids. V shed 3 bases and J shed 5 bases, with 8 bases lying between them. The chain's CDR3 is CASSLTGDEQYF. CDR3 DNA sequence: TGTGCCAGCAGTTTGACGGGGGACGAGCAGTACTTC.

The CDR3 DNA follows: TGTGCCAGCAACCGACTAGCGGGGGGGACAGAGACCCAGTACTTC. Translated, it gives CASNRLAGGTETQYF. The rearrangement links TRBV6-6 to TRBJ2-5; TRBD2 agrees at 14 bases. This CDR3 region has 15 residues. The V segment lost 7 bases and the J segment 4 bases; nucleotides outside the gene matches: 5. Germline loops: CDR1 MNHNY, CDR2 SVGAGI (reference sequence).

CDR3 amino acids: CASTRGVIEAFF. Written as DNA, the CDR3 is TGTGCCAGTACCAGGGGGGTTATTGAAGCTTTCTTT. The chain employs TRBV19 and TRBJ1-1; 7 bases align to TRBD1. From germline, CDR1 is LNHDA and CDR2 SQIVND (reference sequence). This CDR3 is built from 12 residues. V lost 7 bases and J lost 7; bases outside the gene matches: 6.

The V gene is TRBV2, the J gene TRBJ1-1; possible D gene TRBD1, 6 bases. Germline CDR1 SNHLY, CDR2 FYNNEI. The CDR3 consists of 15 residues. V was cut by 5 bases and J by 0 bases, with 13 bases left in between. The CDR3 here is CASSSPGQVNTEAFF. DNA of the CDR3: TGTGCCAGCAGTTCTCCGGGACAAGTGAACACTGAAGCTTTCTTT.

V usage is TRBV29-1 and J usage is TRBJ1-2; 8 bases fit TRBD1. The V and J ends lost 4 bases and 7 bases, in that order; junction bases with no gene match: 8. The CDR3 runs 13 residues. The germline CDR1 and CDR2 sequences are SQVTM and ANQGSEA. This CDR3 is CSVGEDRASGYTF. The CDR3 DNA reads as TGCAGCGTTGGCGAGGACAGGGCCAGTGGCTACACCTTC.

This clone has just one count. The V and J genes are TRBV10-3 and TRBJ2-7, with 8 bases matching TRBD2. Germline V gene lookup returns CDR1 ENHRY and CDR2 SYGVKD. V lost 0 bases and J lost 1; bases outside the gene matches: 5. The CDR3 is 16 residues long. The CDR3 DNA sequence: TGTGCCATCAGTGAGTCCCAGGCTAGCGGGTCCTACGAGCAGTACTTC. As protein: CAISESQASGSYEQYF.

J is TRBJ2-1 and V is TRBV7-8; 14 bases line up with TRBD2. CDR1 is SGHVS and CDR2 is FQNEAQ in the germline V gene. This CDR3 is 17 amino acids long. J gave up 6 bases and V 2 bases, and 6 bases lay outside the gene matches. The CDR3: CASSLHAGTSGSNEQFF. The CDR3 DNA is TGTGCCAGCAGCTTACATGCCGGGACTAGCGGGAGCAATGAGCAGTTCTTC.